Shown below are 9 T cell receptor beta chains from a single sample sequenced in a study of T-cell memory formation after mild COVID-19. TCRdb called the 5' RACE reads again in MiXCR, with one record for every CDR3 protein. This table has roughly 610,000 distinct CDR3 sequences, around 15% appearing once. The sample consisted of PBMCs or a T cell subset sorted from them (not recorded which). These TCRs come from an adult woman who had mild COVID-19 (a few samples of this study predate the infection). Cell type and time point are not known.

This clonotype was picked up many times. V is TRBV7-2 and J is TRBJ2-1; 12 bases are a match to TRBD2. After removal of 4 bases from V and 9 bases from J, the junction contained 19 bases not matched to a gene. CDR1 and CDR2 from the germline V gene are SGHTA and FQGNSA. The CDR3 runs 19 residues. As DNA, the CDR3 is TGTGCCAGCAGCTCCAAGAACCTTACTACTAGCGGGAGGTTGGGTGAGCAGTTCTTC. Its translation is CASSSKNLTTSGRLGEQFF.

This clonotype has only one observation. The chain is built from TRBV3-1 and TRBJ2-1; possible D gene TRBD2, 7 bases. CDR3 length: 13 amino acids. The ends were cut back, 6 bases at V and 9 bases at J, with 15 bases in the middle. Germline assignment: CDR1 LGHDT and CDR2 YNNKEL (reference sequence). CDR3 sequence: CASSRGAFSEQFF. The CDR3 region has the DNA TGTGCCAGCAGTCGGGGGGCCTTTAGTGAGCAGTTCTTC.

This clonotype has only a few counts. The chain uses TRBV20-1 and TRBJ2-5; 8 positions agree with TRBD2. After removal of 6 bases from V and 2 bases from J, the junction contained 8 bases not matched to a gene. Germline-derived CDR1 and CDR2 are DFQATT and SNEGSKA (reference sequence). The CDR3 length is 14 residues. Here the CDR3 DNA reads TGCAGTGCACCCCGGAGCGGGGGACAAGAGACCCAGTACTTC. This sequence encodes CSAPRSGGQETQYF.

This chain uses TRBV7-9 with TRBJ2-7, with a tentative D call TRBD1 (5 bases). Germline loops: CDR1 SEHNR, CDR2 FQNEAQ (reference sequence). The CDR3 loop spans 14 amino acids. The germline V and J ends were trimmed by 2 bases and 5 bases, with 13 bases remaining between them. For the CDR3, the DNA is TGTGCCAGCAGCTTAACCCTACAGGCCCACGAGCAGTACTTC. Translating gives CASSLTLQAHEQYF.

V usage is TRBV20-1 and J usage is TRBJ2-2; the match to TRBD2 covers 11 bases. CDR3 length equals 16 residues. CDR1 is DFQATT and CDR2 is SNEGSKA in the germline V gene (reference sequence). Trimming at V came to 6 bases and at J to 6 bases, leaving 12 bases not matched to a gene. The CDR3 region has the DNA TGCAGTGCGAGGGCAACTAGCGGGAGTGCCCCCGGGGAGCTGTTTTTT. Protein sequence: CSARATSGSAPGELFF.

The V call is TRBV6-5, the J call TRBJ1-2; D unclear. The CDR3 consists of 13 residues. V lost 6 bases and J lost 5, with 13 bases in between. Per germline, CDR1 MNHEY and CDR2 SVGAGI. The CDR3 loop is CASSLGPLYGYTF. CDR3 nucleotide sequence: TGTGCCAGCAGCCTCGGGCCCCTATATGGCTACACCTTC.

A few counts support this clonotype. The chain employs TRBV7-2 and TRBJ2-5; 14 bases are a match to TRBD2. J was trimmed by 5 bases and V by 6 bases; bases with no gene match: 5. CDR1 is SGHTA, CDR2 FQGNSA, per germline. CDR3 size: 15 residues. Here the CDR3 reads CASRETSGGAETQYF. In DNA form, the CDR3 reads TGTGCCAGCAGAGAGACTAGCGGGGGGGCGGAGACCCAGTACTTC.

This clonotype was seen a few times. This chain joins TRBV11-1 and TRBJ1-1; TRBD1 is a possible D gene (5 bases). Deletions cut 4 bases from V and 7 bases from J, with 13 bases between. The CDR3 sequence is 13 residues long. The germline gives CDR1 SGHAT, CDR2 FQDESV (reference sequence). CDR3 sequence: CASSSGTFSEAFF. CDR3 nucleotides: TGTGCCAGCAGCTCGGGGACGTTTAGTGAAGCTTTCTTT. The complete variable domain, with remaining parts taken from reference TRBV11-1 and TRBJ1-1, reads EAEVAQSPRYKITEKSQAVAFWCDPISGHATLYWYRQILGQGPELLVQFQDESVVDDSQLPKDRFSAERLKGVDSTLKIQPAELGDSAMYLCASSSGTFSEAFFGQGTRLTVV.

This clonotype was counted only a few times. V and J are TRBV24-1 and TRBJ2-1; 8 bases agree with TRBD2. The J segment lost 6 bases and the V segment lost 3 bases, leaving 9 bases of the junction unmatched. CDR3 length: 16 amino acids. Germline assignment: CDR1 KGHDR and CDR2 SFDVKD. The CDR3 protein is CATSDRLAGGGNEQFF. The CDR3 DNA is TGTGCCACCAGTGATCGACTGGCGGGAGGTGGCAATGAGCAGTTCTTC.